The 23 T cell receptor beta chains below all came from one sample that was sequenced in a study of T cell changes during pregnancy in multiple sclerosis. Generated by immunoSEQ multiplex PCR, the TCRdb table keeps only in-frame clones and is missing some. The sample shows tens of thousands of clones, 85% to 95% of them seen only once. What was sequenced was peripheral blood. The receptors stem from a female donor with multiple sclerosis, enrolled in a pregnancy study.

The V call is TRBV19, the J call TRBJ2-1, with 9 positions matching TRBD2. The CDR3 runs 16 residues. V was pared by 3 bases and J by 5 bases, with 8 bases of the junction left unmatched. Germline loops: CDR1 LNHDA, CDR2 SQIVND (reference sequence). DNA for the CDR3: TGTGCCAGTAGTATTTTCCGGACTAGCGCGGACAATGAGCAGTTCTTC. Its translation: CASSIFRTSADNEQFF.

The chain couples TRBV18 to TRBJ2-1; unclear D gene. The germline V gene has CDR1 KGHSH and CDR2 LQKENI. The CDR3 totals 15 residues. V lost 2 bases and J lost 3, with 11 bases in between. The CDR3 loop reads CASSPRLAGYNEQFF. Here the CDR3 DNA reads TGTGCCAGCTCACCAAGGTTAGCTGGCTACAATGAGCAGTTCTTC.

The CDR3: CASQEVSGNVYEQYF. Here the CDR3 DNA reads TGTGCCAGCCAAGAGGTTAGCGGGAATGTTTACGAGCAGTACTTC. The chain recombines TRBV19 with TRBJ2-7; 8 bases fit TRBD2. The CDR3 runs to 15 residues. Per germline, CDR1 LNHDA and CDR2 SQIVND (reference sequence). J lost 4 bases, V lost 9 bases, and 14 bases had no gene match.

The gene calls are TRBV6-1 and TRBJ1-2; D is unclear. This CDR3 has 14 amino acids. Germline V gene data show CDR1 as MNHNS and CDR2 as SASEGT. The ends were cut back, 6 bases at V and 2 bases at J, with 13 bases in the middle. CDR3 region: CASRWQEKNYGYTF. DNA of the CDR3: TGTGCCAGCAGGTGGCAGGAGAAAAACTATGGCTACACCTTC.

The chain combines TRBV27 with TRBJ2-3; no firm D call. This CDR3 contains 15 residues. V lost 5 bases, J lost 2 bases, and 14 bases lay in between. The germline V gene has CDR1 MNHEY and CDR2 SMNVEV (reference sequence). This chain's CDR3 is CASSPLSNSTDTQYF. The CDR3 nucleotides read TGTGCCAGCAGTCCCCTATCGAACTCCACAGATACGCAGTATTTT.

This sequence joins TRBV9 and TRBJ2-7; perhaps TRBD1 as D (6 bases). Trimming stripped 0 bases from V and 3 bases from J, with 13 bases between. Germline CDR1 reads SGDLS; CDR2 reads YYNGEE. This CDR3 spans 15 amino acids. The CDR3 DNA reads TGTGCCAGCAGCGTAGCTCCAGGGGAAATCTACGAGCAGTACTTC. Amino acids: CASSVAPGEIYEQYF.

The table lists this clone with a count of one. CDR3 in amino acids: CASSYGQGADYGYTF. The CDR3 nucleotides read TGTGCCAGCAGCTATGGACAGGGGGCTGACTATGGCTACACCTTC. This chain connects TRBV7-9 to TRBJ1-2; 11 bases fit TRBD1. Germline V gives CDR1 SEHNR, CDR2 FQNEAQ (reference sequence). V trimming: 4 bases; J trimming: 3 bases; junction bases outside the gene matches: 4. The CDR3 is made up of 15 amino acids.

The gene calls are TRBV7-2 and TRBJ1-4; 9 positions agree with TRBD1. With V trimmed by 4 bases and J by 7 bases, 7 bases remained unmatched. The CDR3 runs 15 residues. Germline CDR1 is SGHTA and CDR2 is FQGNSA. Here the CDR3 reads CASSSGDRVSEKLFF. The CDR3 region has the DNA TGTGCCAGCAGCTCGGGGGACAGGGTCAGTGAAAAACTGTTTTTT.

The V call is TRBV2, the J call TRBJ1-6; TRBD1 matches 7 bases. CDR3 size: 14 residues. Trimming at V came to 4 bases and at J to 7 bases, leaving 4 bases not matched to a gene. The V gene's germline CDR1 is SNHLY and CDR2 FYNNEI. For the CDR3, the DNA is TGTGCCAGCAGTGTGTGGGACAGAAATTCACCCCTCCACTTT. Translation gives CASSVWDRNSPLHF.

J is TRBJ2-1 and V is TRBV6-4; 8 bases are shared with TRBD2. CDR1 is MRHNA, CDR2 SNTAGT, per germline. This CDR3 has 15 residues. V shed 0 bases, J shed 6 bases, and the junction held 4 bases outside the gene matches. CDR3 in amino acids: CASSDSSGTSNEQFF. CDR3 in DNA: TGTGCCAGCAGTGACTCGTCCGGGACTAGCAATGAGCAGTTCTTC.

J is TRBJ2-3 and V is TRBV27; D possibly corresponds to TRBD1 (6 bases). Trimming took off 4 bases at V and 2 bases at J, with 16 bases between the two ends. This CDR3 has 16 amino acids. CDR1 and CDR2 from the germline V gene are MNHEY and SMNVEV (reference sequence). The CDR3, as DNA: TGTGCCAGCAGTTCCGACCGGGACACCGACACAGATACGCAGTATTTT. It translates to CASSSDRDTDTDTQYF.

The chain joins TRBV4-2 to TRBJ2-5; 14 bases agree with TRBD2. The J segment lost 5 bases and the V segment lost 3 bases, leaving 5 bases of the junction unmatched. CDR1 is LGHNA, CDR2 YNFKEQ, per germline. The CDR3 has 16 amino acids. The CDR3 nucleotides read TGTGCCAGCAGCCAGGGGACTAGCGGGAGTTCGGAGACCCAGTACTTC. It is translated as CASSQGTSGSSETQYF.

This chain joins TRBV6-4 and TRBJ2-3; TRBD2 matches at 9 bases. The CDR3 has 15 residues. CDR1 is MRHNA, CDR2 SNTAGT, per germline. Germline trimming cut 3 bases from V and 2 bases from J; bases unmatched to any gene: 3. CDR3 sequence reads: CASSESGLATDTQYF. The CDR3, as DNA: TGTGCCAGCAGTGAGTCGGGACTAGCCACAGATACGCAGTATTTT.

The chain links TRBV28 to TRBJ1-2; maybe TRBD1 (5 bases). CDR3 size: 17 residues. Germline lookup yields CDR1 MDHEN and CDR2 SYDVKM. V was pared by 6 bases and J by 0 bases, with 20 bases between. CDR3 residues: CASRTYRRGSSNYGYTF. The CDR3 nucleotides are TGTGCCAGCAGGACTTACCGTAGGGGTTCCTCTAACTATGGCTACACCTTC.

The rearrangement joins TRBV13 to TRBJ2-7; TRBD2 matches at 10 bases. This CDR3 comprises 18 residues. V gave up 1 base and J gave up 3 bases; unmatched junction bases: 12. Per the germline V gene, CDR1 is PRHDT and CDR2 is FYEKMQ (reference sequence). The CDR3 sequence is CASSLEASLSGRDYEQYF. CDR3 sequence (DNA): TGTGCCAGCAGCTTAGAAGCAAGTTTAAGCGGGAGGGACTACGAGCAGTACTTC.

The chain links TRBV11-2 to TRBJ1-1; D call uncertain. The germline V gene encodes CDR1 SGHAT and CDR2 FQNNGV. This CDR3 is built from 12 residues. V was shortened by 3 bases and J by 4 bases, with 6 bases between the two germline ends. CDR3 in amino acids: CASSLSGTEAFF. The CDR3 DNA follows: TGTGCCAGCAGCTTGTCCGGCACTGAAGCTTTCTTT.

This clone showed up just once. The chain is built from TRBV4-3 and TRBJ2-4, with TRBD1 matching over 10 bases. Per germline, CDR1 LGHNA and CDR2 YSLEER. V shed 0 bases, J shed 5 bases, and the junction held 7 bases outside the gene matches. CDR3 length equals 17 residues. The CDR3 here is CASSQEGTGVSQNIQYF. In DNA form, the CDR3 reads TGCGCCAGCAGCCAAGAGGGGACAGGGGTCTCCCAAAACATTCAGTACTTC.

This chain connects TRBV10-3 to TRBJ2-7; the D call may be TRBD1 or TRBD2 (6 bases each). Between the trimmed V and J ends, which lost 2 bases and 3 bases, there was a span of 14 bases. From germline, CDR1 is ENHRY and CDR2 SYGVKD. This CDR3 contains 15 residues. The CDR3 protein is CAISEGRQDYYEQYF. The CDR3 DNA is TGTGCCATCAGTGAGGGAAGACAGGACTACTACGAGCAGTACTTC.

The V call is TRBV19, the J call TRBJ1-1; D is perhaps TRBD1 (6 bases). Germline assignment: CDR1 LNHDA and CDR2 SQIVND (reference sequence). CDR3 length: 15 residues. V lost 4 bases and J lost 3, with 15 bases in between. The CDR3 region has the DNA TGTGCCAGTAGTACAAACAGGGAAAGGGACACTGAAGCTTTCTTT. Translated: CASSTNRERDTEAFF.

The CDR3 sequence is CASSKRQGNQPQHF. As DNA, the CDR3 is TGTGCCAGTAGCAAACGACAAGGGAATCAGCCCCAGCATTTT. The rearrangement links TRBV19 to TRBJ1-5; no firm D call. Germline V CDR1 and CDR2: LNHDA, SQIVND (reference sequence). The CDR3 runs to 14 residues. Deletions cut 6 bases from V and 4 bases from J, with 13 bases between.

On this clone: Germline and junction disagree at one end, which may indicate a read error. The rearrangement links TRBV10-3 to TRBJ2-7; 8 bases map to TRBD1. This CDR3 is 14 amino acids long. Germline values: CDR1 ENHRY, CDR2 SYGVKD. In nucleotides, the CDR3 is TGTGCCAGCAGTGCCCGCACAGGGGGCTACGAGCAGTACTTC. Amino acid sequence: CASSARTGGYEQYF.

This clone was detected once. The chain recombines TRBV18 with TRBJ2-5; either TRBD1 or TRBD2 may fit D (5 bases each). Trimming shortened V by 1 base and J by 0 bases, and 9 bases separated the two germline ends. Germline V gives CDR1 KGHSH, CDR2 LQKENI. The CDR3 covers 15 residues. The CDR3 DNA reads as TGTGCCAGCTCACCACTCGAGGGGAACCAAGAGACCCAGTACTTC. It specifies CASSPLEGNQETQYF.

This clone was counted between two and nine times. The chain carries TRBV7-9 and TRBJ1-1; D is unclear. Between the trimmed V and J ends, which lost 1 base and 4 bases, there was a span of 7 bases. This CDR3 comprises 13 residues. CDR1 is SEHNR, CDR2 FQNEAQ, per germline (reference sequence). The CDR3 DNA reads TGTGCCAGCAGCTTAGATCTAGGCACTGAAGCTTTCTTT. The encoded protein is CASSLDLGTEAFF.